These 30 T cell receptor beta chains came from one sample sequenced in a study of blood T cell repertoires in COVID-19. Libraries were prepared by immunoSEQ multiplex PCR; TCRdb keeps only in-frame clonotypes and omits some of them. Of about 48,000 clones listed, about 77% are singletons. The sample was peripheral blood. These receptors came from a human donor with active or convalescent COVID-19. The donor label of this sample is uncertain.

The rearrangement joins TRBV27 to TRBJ2-5; 8 positions agree with TRBD1. The CDR3 consists of 15 residues. The trim removed 2 bases at V and 1 base at J, leaving 3 bases unmatched. Germline V CDR1 and CDR2: MNHEY, SMNVEV (reference sequence). The CDR3 DNA follows: TGTGCCAGCAGTTTAGGTCAGGGGGCCCAAGAGACCCAGTACTTC. It encodes CASSLGQGAQETQYF.

The rearrangement joins TRBV7-9 to TRBJ1-4; a possible D gene is TRBD1 (6 bases). V dropped 5 bases and J dropped 6 bases, with 19 bases sitting between them. The CDR3 runs to 16 residues. The germline V gene has CDR1 SEHNR and CDR2 FQNEAQ (reference sequence). CDR3 sequence: CASSPIGRGSYEKLFF. CDR3 sequence (DNA): TGTGCCAGCAGCCCGATAGGCAGGGGATCGTATGAAAAACTGTTTTTT.

V is TRBV18 and J is TRBJ2-3; possibly TRBD2 for D (6 bases). The ends were cut back, 3 bases at V and 1 base at J, with 8 bases in the middle. This CDR3 has 14 amino acids. CDR1 is KGHSH, CDR2 LQKENI, per germline. The CDR3 nucleotides are TGTGCCAGCTCACCTGGGACTCGCACAGATACGCAGTATTTT. This encodes CASSPGTRTDTQYF.

The chain combines TRBV19 with TRBJ2-3; D might be TRBD2 (5 bases). The CDR3 has 14 amino acids. Germline CDR1 LNHDA, CDR2 SQIVND (reference sequence). Between the trimmed V and J ends, which lost 5 bases and 0 bases, there was a span of 9 bases. CDR3 bases: TGTGCCAGTAGTCCCCGGACTAGCACAGATACGCAGTATTTT. It encodes CASSPRTSTDTQYF.

The chain links TRBV5-8 to TRBJ1-4, with 8 bases fitting TRBD1. Germline V CDR1 and CDR2: SGHTS, YDEGEE. This CDR3 contains 14 residues. Trimming cost V 1 base and J 8 bases; bases outside gene matches: 4. DNA for the CDR3: TGTGCCAGCAGCTTGCCGACAGGGGTCGAAAAACTGTTTTTT. Translated: CASSLPTGVEKLFF.

The rearrangement joins TRBV7-2 to TRBJ2-3; D might be TRBD2 (5 bases). V was trimmed by 5 bases and J by 5 bases, leaving 14 bases between them. Germline lookup yields CDR1 SGHTA and CDR2 FQGNSA. CDR3 size: 14 residues. The CDR3 sequence is CASSPRPAGDTQYF. DNA of the CDR3: TGTGCCAGCAGCCCCAGACCTGCGGGAGATACGCAGTATTTT.

V is TRBV7-7 and J is TRBJ2-2; 10 nucleotides match TRBD1. V trimming: 3 bases; J trimming: 7 bases; junction bases outside the gene matches: 5. The germline V gene has CDR1 SSHAT and CDR2 FNYEAQ (reference sequence). The CDR3 loop spans 15 amino acids. The CDR3 DNA reads TGTGCCAGCAGCTTGACAGGGGGCGAAGGCGGGGAGCTGTTTTTT. Encoded protein: CASSLTGGEGGELFF.

This clone was picked up one time. This chain links TRBV5-1 with TRBJ1-5, with TRBD1 matching over 8 bases. The germline CDR1 and CDR2 sequences are SGHRS and YFSETQ. The CDR3 has 16 residues. V trimming: 4 bases; J trimming: 6 bases; junction bases outside the gene matches: 12. DNA of the CDR3: TGCGCCAGCAGCCCCGGACAGGGTGGATATGGTCAGCCCCAGCATTTT. Residues: CASSPGQGGYGQPQHF.

The V and J genes are TRBV9 and TRBJ2-1, with 12 bases matching TRBD2. The germline V gene has CDR1 SGDLS and CDR2 YYNGEE. J gave up 6 bases and V 3 bases, and 1 base lay outside the gene matches. The CDR3 is made up of 14 amino acids. DNA for the CDR3: TGTGCCAGCAGCGGACTAGCGGGAGTCAATGAGCAGTTCTTC. It codes for CASSGLAGVNEQFF.

The J gene is TRBJ2-7, the V gene TRBV7-2; 14 nucleotides align to TRBD2. V lost 6 bases, J lost 7 bases, and 8 bases stayed unmatched. This CDR3 region has 15 residues. From germline, CDR1 is SGHTA and CDR2 FQGNSA. CDR3 residues: CASSQTSGRVGEQYF. The CDR3 DNA reads as TGTGCCAGCAGTCAGACTAGCGGGAGGGTGGGGGAGCAGTACTTC.

Only one count was recorded for this clone. This sequence joins TRBV5-1 and TRBJ2-3, with a tentative D call TRBD2 (6 bases). Germline V gene sequence: CDR1 SGHRS, CDR2 YFSETQ. V gave up 4 bases and J gave up 1 base, with 7 bases separating them. The CDR3 is 13 residues long. For the CDR3, the DNA is TGCGCCAGCAGCGCTAGCGGCACAGATACGCAGTATTTT. Its protein product is CASSASGTDTQYF. The full variable domain, in which reference TRBV5-1 and TRBJ2-3 provide the parts outside the CDR3, is KAGVTQTPRYLIKTRGQQVTLSCSPISGHRSVSWYQQTPGQGLQFLFEYFSETQRNKGNFPGRFSGRQFSNSRSEMNVSTLELGDSALYLCASSASGTDTQYFGPGTRLTVL.

This rearrangement joins TRBV6-2 or TRBV6-3 to TRBJ2-7; TRBD2 matches 10 bases. The CDR3 totals 15 residues. Germline CDR1 reads MNHEY; CDR2 reads SVGEGT. With V trimmed by 4 bases and J by 0 bases, 3 bases remained unmatched. CDR3 bases: TGTGCCAGCAGTTCAACTAGCGGGATCTCCTACGAGCAGTACTTC. This encodes CASSSTSGISYEQYF.

The V gene is TRBV24-1, the J gene TRBJ2-3; 9 positions match TRBD2. Germline lookup yields CDR1 KGHDR and CDR2 SFDVKD. V was pared by 6 bases and J by 2 bases, with 14 bases of the junction left unmatched. The CDR3 sequence is 18 residues long. In DNA form, the CDR3 reads TGTGCCACCAGTATTGGTCCCCTCACTAGCGGGCACACAGATACGCAGTATTTT. Protein: CATSIGPLTSGHTDTQYF.

This chain links TRBV30 with TRBJ2-7, with 7 bases identical to TRBD1. From germline, CDR1 is GTSNPN and CDR2 SVGIG (reference sequence). The CDR3 loop spans 13 amino acids. Trimming cost V 5 bases and J 6 bases; bases outside gene matches: 10. This chain's CDR3 is CAWVISPGGEQYF. Here the CDR3 DNA reads TGTGCCTGGGTAATCTCTCCAGGGGGCGAGCAGTACTTC.

This clone was recorded a few times. CDR3 in DNA: TGCAGCGTACGGGAGGGGTCGACTAATGAAAAACTGTTTTTT. The encoded protein is CSVREGSTNEKLFF. V usage is TRBV29-1 and J usage is TRBJ1-4; D may be TRBD1 (5 bases). Per germline, CDR1 SQVTM and CDR2 ANQGSEA. The CDR3 sequence is 14 residues long. The germline V and J ends were trimmed by 6 bases and 2 bases, with 13 bases remaining between them. Full variable domain (missing parts from reference TRBV29-1 and TRBJ1-4): SAVISQKPSRDICQRGTSLTIQCQVDSQVTMMFWYRQQPGQSLTLIATANQGSEATYESGFVIDKFPISRPNLTFSTLTVSNMSPEDSSIYLCSVREGSTNEKLFFGSGTQLSVL.

CDR3 DNA: TGTGCCAGCAGTTTCTCGGACAGAGGCGAGCAGTACTTC. Protein product: CASSFSDRGEQYF. The V gene is TRBV27, the J gene TRBJ2-7; D may be TRBD1 (6 bases). This CDR3 comprises 13 residues. V lost 3 bases to trimming and J lost 6 bases, with 12 bases between them. In germline, CDR1 is MNHEY, CDR2 SMNVEV (reference sequence).

The DNA for the CDR3 is TGTGCCAGCAGCTTGTTGACTAGGGCAGATACGCAGTATTTT. This sequence encodes CASSLLTRADTQYF. The chain has TRBV7-2 and TRBJ2-3, with D tentatively TRBD2 (6 bases). CDR3 size: 14 residues. The V end was cut by 3 bases, the J end by 4 bases, with 11 bases between. Germline V gene sequence: CDR1 SGHTA, CDR2 FQGNSA.

This clone was detected a few times. The rearrangement uses TRBV14 and TRBJ2-2; possible D gene TRBD2, 6 bases. The CDR3 extends over 15 amino acids. Germline V gives CDR1 SGHDN, CDR2 FVKESK. V lost 3 bases and J 3 bases, leaving 11 bases between the germline ends. CDR3 residues: CASSQARGYTGELFF. The CDR3 DNA reads TGTGCCAGCAGCCAGGCCCGGGGGTACACCGGGGAGCTGTTTTTT. Supplemented by reference TRBV14 and TRBJ2-2, the full variable domain reads EAGVTQFPSHSVIEKGQTVTLRCDPISGHDNLYWYRRVMGKEIKFLLHFVKESKQDESGMPNNRFLAERTGGTYSTLKVQPAELEDSGVYFCASSQARGYTGELFFGEGSRLTVL.

This clone was seen only a few times. This chain links TRBV5-1 with TRBJ1-1; unclear D gene. Germline V gene sequence: CDR1 SGHRS, CDR2 YFSETQ. V lost 0 bases, J lost 7 bases, and 10 bases lay in between. The length of the CDR3 is 13 residues. The chain's CDR3 is CASSLGPEGEAFF. The CDR3 DNA sequence: TGCGCCAGCAGCTTGGGGCCAGAGGGTGAAGCTTTCTTT.

The CDR3 coding sequence is TGTGCCACCCCGAGCGGGGAGAGTGATAACAATGAGCAGTTCTTC. Protein sequence: CATPSGESDNNEQFF. This chain uses TRBV24-1 with TRBJ2-1, with 7 bases fitting TRBD2. V lost 9 bases and J lost 5; bases outside the gene matches: 12. The CDR3 is 15 residues long. Per the germline V gene, CDR1 is KGHDR and CDR2 is SFDVKD.

This clone was seen more than once but under ten times. The chain joins TRBV11-3 to TRBJ1-1, with D perhaps TRBD1 (5 bases). Looked up from germline, CDR1 is SGHNT and CDR2 is YENEEA. The CDR3 sequence is 11 residues long. V was pared by 8 bases and J by 7 bases, with 11 bases between. The CDR3 protein is CASGPGFEAFF. Here the CDR3 DNA reads TGTGCCAGCGGACCAGGGTTTGAAGCTTTCTTT.

The rearrangement uses TRBV29-1 and TRBJ1-2; tentatively, D is TRBD1 (5 bases). The CDR3 spans 13 residues. V was cut by 4 bases and J by 8 bases, with 17 bases left in between. Germline V lookup: CDR1 SQVTM, CDR2 ANQGSEA. The CDR3 bases are TGCAGCGTTGCGAGCGGGACTATGGGCGGCTACACCTTC. Its translation: CSVASGTMGGYTF.

The chain links TRBV27 to TRBJ2-1; a possible D gene is TRBD2 (5 bases). V lost 10 bases, J lost 1 base, and 14 bases lay in between. Germline CDR1 and CDR2: MNHEY and SMNVEV (reference sequence). The CDR3 is 14 amino acids. CDR3 nucleotides: TGTGCCACCACTCCCGGGGTGTCCTACAATGAGCAGTTCTTC. This gives the protein CATTPGVSYNEQFF.

In its sample, this clone was seen a few times. The chain links TRBV13 to TRBJ2-5, with TRBD1 as a possible D gene (6 bases). This CDR3 is built from 14 residues. V was clipped by 3 bases and J by 1 base, with 9 bases between them. The germline gives CDR1 PRHDT, CDR2 FYEKMQ (reference sequence). The CDR3 spells CASSFDRFQETQYF. In DNA, the CDR3 is TGTGCCAGCAGCTTCGACAGGTTCCAAGAGACCCAGTACTTC.

This chain joins TRBV23-1 and TRBJ1-2; maybe TRBD1 (5 bases). TRBV23-1 falls under the ORF class, with uncertain function. Between the trimmed V and J ends, which lost 3 bases and 4 bases, there was a span of 9 bases. The length of the CDR3 is 13 residues. The DNA for the CDR3 is TGCGCCAGCAGTCATTATGACAGCTATGGCTACACCTTC. This gives the protein CASSHYDSYGYTF.

The chain links TRBV19 to TRBJ2-3; 10 nucleotides match TRBD2. CDR3 length: 14 residues. The germline V gene has CDR1 LNHDA and CDR2 SQIVND (reference sequence). V gave up 8 bases and J gave up 4 bases; unmatched junction bases: 6. CDR3 sequence: CASRLAGVSDTQYF. CDR3 DNA: TGTGCCAGTCGGCTAGCGGGAGTTTCAGATACGCAGTATTTT.

The rearrangement joins TRBV28 to TRBJ2-3; 7 bases are shared with TRBD2. CDR1 is MDHEN and CDR2 is SYDVKM in the germline V gene. After removal of 5 bases from V and 0 bases from J, the junction contained 5 bases not matched to a gene. The CDR3 contains 15 residues. Written as DNA, the CDR3 is TGTGCCAGCAGTCCGGGGGGAGCGAGCACAGATACGCAGTATTTT. It specifies CASSPGGASTDTQYF.

The rearrangement joins TRBV29-1 to TRBJ1-1; TRBD1 aligns across 8 bases. The length of the CDR3 is 13 residues. V lost 5 bases to trimming and J lost 1 base; unmatched junction nucleotides: 3. Germline V gene lookup returns CDR1 SQVTM and CDR2 ANQGSEA. The CDR3, as DNA: TGCAGCGTTACCGGGACAGGGAACACTGAAGCTTTCTTT. Its translation is CSVTGTGNTEAFF.

The chain links TRBV7-6 to TRBJ2-1; D is uncertain. Looked up from germline, CDR1 is SGHVS and CDR2 is FNYEAQ. Trimming took off 2 bases at V and 9 bases at J, with 8 bases between the two ends. The length of the CDR3 is 12 residues. Written as DNA, the CDR3 is TGTGCCAGCAGCTTATTGAGTCCTGAGCAGTTCTTC. Translated: CASSLLSPEQFF.

The chain recombines TRBV28 with TRBJ1-4; perhaps TRBD1 as D (5 bases). V was trimmed by 10 bases and J by 9 bases, leaving 15 bases between them. CDR3 length: 12 amino acids. In germline, CDR1 is MDHEN, CDR2 SYDVKM. CDR3 sequence reads: CATEPPDKKLFF. CDR3 nucleotide sequence: TGTGCCACAGAGCCGCCGGACAAAAAACTGTTTTTT.